Each of the 22 T cell receptor beta chains below was sequenced from the same sample in a study of Ad26.COV2.S vaccination and SARS-CoV-2 variants (dated by TCRdb to the early 2020s). Library construction relied on the immunoSEQ multiplex PCR assay. The immuneACCESS repertoire file appears here via TCRdb, limited to in-frame rearrangements. These files lack a portion of the clones; in checked studies, under half of the deficit traces to unresolved V genes, and the cause of the others is not known. The sample records tens of thousands of clones, about four fifths of which are singletons. The top ten constitute roughly 15% of the sample. The time point label of this sample denotes: individuals recovered from natural SARS-CoV-2 infection. The source material was peripheral blood, sampled after recovery from COVID-19. These TCRs come from a human donor who had recovered from COVID-19.

The chain has TRBV6-5 and TRBJ2-2; D is possibly TRBD2 (6 bases). Germline values: CDR1 MNHEY, CDR2 SVGAGI. The CDR3 consists of 15 residues. The ends were cut back, 5 bases at V and 1 base at J, with 11 bases in the middle. The CDR3 loop reads CASSRDSGNTGELFF. In DNA, the CDR3 is TGTGCCAGCAGTCGGGATAGCGGGAACACCGGGGAGCTGTTTTTT.

The gene calls are TRBV10-2 and TRBJ2-3; 7 positions agree with TRBD2. Per germline, CDR1 WSHSY and CDR2 SAAADI. Trimming at V came to 3 bases and at J to 3 bases, leaving 6 bases not matched to a gene. The CDR3 contains 15 residues. The CDR3: CASSETGGTTDTQYF. Here the CDR3 DNA reads TGCGCCAGCAGTGAAACGGGAGGAACTACAGATACGCAGTATTTT.

The V call is TRBV13, the J call TRBJ2-7; D possibly uses TRBD1 or TRBD2 (5 bases each). The CDR3 has 15 residues. V lost 6 bases to trimming and J lost 5 bases, with 20 bases between them. Germline values: CDR1 PRHDT, CDR2 FYEKMQ (reference sequence). The CDR3 DNA is TGTGCCAGCAGTCTGGGGGTGGGGGACGACCACGAGCAGTACTTC. Its translation is CASSLGVGDDHEQYF.

This CDR3 reads CASSSGDSYNEQFF. The DNA of the CDR3 is TGCGCCAGCAGCTCGGGAGACTCCTACAATGAGCAGTTCTTC. The chain links TRBV5-1 to TRBJ2-1, with D perhaps TRBD2 (6 bases). The CDR3 length is 14 residues. Germline-derived CDR1 and CDR2 are SGHRS and YFSETQ. The ends were cut back, 3 bases at V and 0 bases at J, with 7 bases in the middle.

Regarding this clone: This same CDR3 is encoded by further DNA sequences in the sample. The CDR3 sequence: CASSLGQGLTEAFF. CDR3 DNA: TGCGCCAGCAGCTTGGGTCAGGGGCTCACTGAAGCTTTCTTT. The chain links TRBV5-1 to TRBJ1-1; D may be TRBD1 (6 bases). Per the germline V gene, CDR1 is SGHRS and CDR2 is YFSETQ. Trimming cost V 0 bases and J 4 bases, with 10 bases left between them. The CDR3 consists of 14 residues. Using reference TRBV5-1 and TRBJ1-1 for the parts outside the CDR3, the full variable domain is KAGVTQTPRYLIKTRGQQVTLSCSPISGHRSVSWYQQTPGQGLQFLFEYFSETQRNKGNFPGRFSGRQFSNSRSEMNVSTLELGDSALYLCASSLGQGLTEAFFGQGTRLTVV.

The V call is TRBV14, the J call TRBJ2-7; possible D gene TRBD1, 6 bases. CDR1 is SGHDN, CDR2 FVKESK, per germline. This CDR3 is built from 14 residues. The V end was cut by 3 bases, the J end by 5 bases, with 14 bases between. CDR3 DNA: TGTGCCAGCAGCCAGGTACAGGGCCCCAACGAGCAGTACTTC. Encoded protein: CASSQVQGPNEQYF.

J is TRBJ1-4 and V is TRBV5-1; D remains unclear. The V end was cut by 0 bases, the J end by 8 bases, with 14 bases between. Germline V gives CDR1 SGHRS, CDR2 YFSETQ. This CDR3 region has 15 residues. The CDR3 coding sequence is TGCGCCAGCAGCTTGGACGGGAAGCCCTCAGAAAAACTGTTTTTT. This codes for CASSLDGKPSEKLFF.

The chain couples TRBV9 to TRBJ1-2; D is uncertain. Trimming left V 4 bases short and J 3 bases short, with 13 bases between. This CDR3 contains 14 residues. CDR1 is SGDLS and CDR2 is YYNGEE in the germline V gene. In DNA form, the CDR3 reads TGTGCCAGCAGCCCCCTCCAAGTTCACTATGGCTACACCTTC. It specifies CASSPLQVHYGYTF.

V and J are TRBV29-1 and TRBJ1-1, with D perhaps matching TRBD1 (6 bases). V lost 6 bases and J lost 6, with 23 bases in between. This CDR3 is built from 15 residues. In germline, CDR1 is SQVTM, CDR2 ANQGSEA. The DNA for the CDR3 is TGCAGCGTCGCACGGGCAACAGGGTCGAGTGCTGAAGCTTTCTTT. It is translated as CSVARATGSSAEAFF.

The CDR3 DNA sequence: TGTGCCAGTAGTATCCCCGGGACAGGGCATGGCTACACCTTC. Translating it yields CASSIPGTGHGYTF. The chain is built from TRBV19 and TRBJ1-2, with 9 bases identical to TRBD1. The CDR3 runs 14 residues. The germline CDR1 and CDR2 sequences are LNHDA and SQIVND (reference sequence). V dropped 3 bases and J dropped 6; count of bases not matched to a gene: 5.

The chain couples TRBV3-1 (or the pseudogene TRBV3-2) to TRBJ2-1; D could derive from TRBD1 or TRBD2 (5 bases each). V shed 1 base and J shed 6 bases, with 19 bases lying between them. Germline CDR1 and CDR2: LGHDT and YNNKEL (reference sequence). The length of the CDR3 is 17 residues. The CDR3, as DNA: TGTGCCAGCAGCCAAGCCCCGGGCCGGGGCAAGATCAATGAGCAGTTCTTC. Amino acids: CASSQAPGRGKINEQFF.

The chain couples TRBV11-3 to TRBJ2-7, with D unclear. Trimming stripped 1 base from V and 4 bases from J, with 5 bases between. The CDR3 consists of 12 residues. CDR1 is SGHNT and CDR2 is YENEEA in the germline V gene. CDR3 in amino acids: CASSLGVYEQYF. In nucleotides, the CDR3 is TGTGCCAGCAGCTTAGGGGTGTACGAGCAGTACTTC.

The rearrangement uses TRBV5-1 and TRBJ2-3; perhaps TRBD2 as D (5 bases). Germline assignment: CDR1 SGHRS and CDR2 YFSETQ. The CDR3 spans 15 residues. V dropped 6 bases and J dropped 2 bases, with 16 bases sitting between them. CDR3 residues: CASTERAGFTDTQYF. The CDR3 DNA reads as TGCGCCAGCACGGAGAGGGCCGGTTTCACAGATACGCAGTATTTT.

The chain combines TRBV12-5 with TRBJ2-3; no clear D. From germline, CDR1 is LGHNT and CDR2 FRNRAP. Trimming cost V 8 bases and J 4 bases, with 7 bases left between them. The CDR3 has 11 amino acids. The CDR3: CASSLSDTQYF. CDR3 in DNA: TGTGCTAGTTCCCTCTCAGATACGCAGTATTTT. The full variable domain, rest sourced from reference TRBV12-5 and TRBJ2-3, is DARVTQTPRHKVTEMGQEVTMRCQPILGHNTVFWYRQTMMQGLELLAYFRNRAPLDDSGMPKDRFSAEMPDATLATLKIQPSEPRDSAVYFCASSLSDTQYFGPGTRLTVL.

This rearrangement joins TRBV28 to TRBJ2-2, with TRBD1 as a possible D gene (5 bases). This CDR3 region has 14 residues. The germline V gene encodes CDR1 MDHEN and CDR2 SYDVKM. The ends were cut back, 6 bases at V and 7 bases at J, with 15 bases in the middle. Here the CDR3 reads CASSLLAGYGELFF. DNA of the CDR3: TGTGCCAGCAGCCTTCTTGCAGGGTACGGGGAGCTGTTTTTT.

This chain uses TRBV5-4 with TRBJ2-2; D gene uncertain. The germline V and J ends were trimmed by 0 bases and 1 base, with 4 bases remaining between them. The CDR3 loop spans 14 amino acids. Germline loops: CDR1 SGHNT, CDR2 YYREEE (reference sequence). CDR3 sequence (DNA): TGTGCCAGCAGCTTGGGGCAGAACACCGGGGAGCTGTTTTTT. This encodes CASSLGQNTGELFF. Variable domain in full (rest from reference TRBV5-4 and TRBJ2-2): ETGVTQSPTHLIKTRGQQVTLRCSSQSGHNTVSWYQQALGQGPQFIFQYYREEENGRGNFPPRFSGLQFPNYSSELNVNALELDDSALYLCASSLGQNTGELFFGEGSRLTVL.

The rearrangement uses TRBV9 and TRBJ1-4; D ambiguous. V dropped 0 bases and J dropped 7 bases, with 10 bases sitting between them. Germline V gene sequence: CDR1 SGDLS, CDR2 YYNGEE. CDR3 size: 14 residues. The CDR3 sequence: CASSVGGGVEKLFF. The CDR3 nucleotides are TGTGCCAGCAGCGTAGGAGGCGGAGTTGAAAAACTGTTTTTT.

As DNA, the CDR3 is TGTGCCAGCAGGGACAGGGTGGATGGCTACACCTTC. This gives the protein CASRDRVDGYTF. The rearrangement uses TRBV12-3 or TRBV12-4 and TRBJ1-2; 8 nucleotides match TRBD1. Trimming took 6 bases from V and 6 from J; bases not matched to a gene: 3. The CDR3 sequence is 12 residues long.

The V gene is TRBV4-3, the J gene TRBJ2-7, with 12 bases that match TRBD2. CDR1 and CDR2 (germline): LGHNA, YSLEER. The CDR3 covers 15 residues. V lost 4 bases, J lost 5 bases, and 6 bases stayed unmatched. CDR3 region: CASSPSGRAWDEQYF. As DNA, the CDR3 is TGCGCCAGCAGCCCTAGCGGGAGGGCCTGGGACGAGCAGTACTTC.

This clone has only a few counts. The chain joins TRBV5-1 to TRBJ2-1; TRBD2 agrees at 8 bases. Per germline, CDR1 SGHRS and CDR2 YFSETQ. V lost 0 bases to trimming and J lost 4 bases; unmatched junction nucleotides: 6. CDR3 size: 16 residues. This CDR3 reads CASSLDTSGVYNEQFF. As DNA, the CDR3 is TGCGCCAGCAGCTTGGATACTAGCGGCGTTTACAATGAGCAGTTCTTC. The complete variable domain, with remaining parts taken from reference TRBV5-1 and TRBJ2-1, reads KAGVTQTPRYLIKTRGQQVTLSCSPISGHRSVSWYQQTPGQGLQFLFEYFSETQRNKGNFPGRFSGRQFSNSRSEMNVSTLELGDSALYLCASSLDTSGVYNEQFFGPGTRLTVL.

The rearrangement links TRBV23-1 to TRBJ1-1, with a weak D call TRBD1 (5 bases). TRBV23-1 is treated as an ORF (open reading frame) with a function not yet certain. The CDR3 runs to 13 residues. V shed 6 bases and J shed 0 bases, with 8 bases lying between them. CDR3 amino acids: CASREGVNTEAFF. The CDR3 DNA sequence: TGCGCCAGCAGGGAAGGGGTGAACACTGAAGCTTTCTTT.

The chain is built from TRBV28 and TRBJ2-2, with D possibly being TRBD2 (5 bases). The germline V gene has CDR1 MDHEN and CDR2 SYDVKM. The CDR3 consists of 17 residues. Trimming pared 7 bases from V and 4 bases from J, leaving 22 bases between. The CDR3: CASINPGLGEGTGELFF. The CDR3 nucleotides are TGTGCCAGCATCAACCCCGGCCTGGGTGAGGGCACCGGGGAGCTGTTTTTT.